This T cell receptor beta chain derives from a study of blood T cells in healthy people across ages. Points from the study as a whole: More naive CD4+ cells and higher diversity were found in long-lived than in aged donors.

PBMCs, at least 7 million per sample, were isolated. The CDR3 loop spans 16 amino acids. V was pared by 2 bases and J by 7 bases, with 9 bases of the junction left unmatched. Germline assignment: CDR1 SGHTS and CDR2 YDEGEE. This clonotype has only a few counts. Antigen: not known. Together with a sample-barcoded 5' primer, a J-beta primer mix was included in a second PCR lasting roughly 6 to 12 cycles. A template-switch adaptor containing 12 random nucleotides labeled each cDNA molecule. In TCRdb, the 5' RACE reads were re-called with MiXCR into one record per CDR3 protein. This sample has about 780,000 distinct CDR3 sequences, with 35% to 60% found just once.

The receptor was isolated from a man older than 75 in good health. The sample taken for sequencing was blood. The chain joins TRBV5-8 to TRBJ1-6; TRBD1 matches at 7 bases. CDR3: CASSFSPGQRNSPLHF. CDR3 DNA sequence: TGTGCCAGCAGCTTCTCCCCGGGACAGAGAAATTCACCCCTCCACTTT.